These 19 T cell receptor beta chains originate from one sample sequenced in a study of blood T cells in healthy people across ages. A J-beta primer mix and a sample-barcoded 5' primer were used in a second PCR of roughly 7 to 12 cycles. Via MiXCR, TCRdb re-called the 5' RACE reads, giving one row per CDR3 protein. In the table there are roughly 2 million distinct CDR3 sequences, around half of which are singletons. The sample consisted of blood. The source is a woman between 35 and 50 years old in good health.

This clonotype was seen only a few times. J is TRBJ2-3 and V is TRBV7-6; D is perhaps TRBD2 (5 bases). Deletions cut 2 bases from V and 0 bases from J, with 18 bases between. The germline V gene has CDR1 SGHVS and CDR2 FNYEAQ. This CDR3 contains 18 residues. CDR3 in DNA: TGTGCCAGCAGCTTACTAGTCGGGGATATCTTGAGCACAGATACGCAGTATTTT. Translated, it gives CASSLLVGDILSTDTQYF.

This clonotype was seen a handful of times. The rearrangement links TRBV4-2 to TRBJ1-5; the D is unclear. V was trimmed by 4 bases and J by 3 bases, leaving 16 bases between them. Germline loops: CDR1 LGHNA, CDR2 YNFKEQ. The CDR3 extends over 16 amino acids. The CDR3 here is CASSPRRDPPNQPQHF. For the CDR3, the DNA is TGTGCCAGCAGCCCCCGACGGGATCCTCCCAATCAGCCCCAGCATTTT.

As to this clonotype: At one boundary the junction diverges from the germline segment, which might be a read error. This CDR3 is CSARDKRVGSIYGANVLTF. The CDR3 DNA follows: TGCAGTGCTAGAGATAAAAGGGTGGGCTCGATCTACGGGGCCAACGTCCTGACTTTT. V is TRBV20-1 and J is TRBJ2-6; either TRBD1 or TRBD2 may supply D (5 bases each). The CDR3 is 19 amino acids. The V gene's germline CDR1 is DFQATT and CDR2 SNEGSKA (reference sequence).

The V gene is TRBV7-7, the J gene TRBJ2-1, with TRBD2 matching 7 bases. The CDR3 length is 12 residues. Germline V CDR1 and CDR2: SSHAT, FNYEAQ (reference sequence). CDR3 nucleotide sequence: TGTGCTGCGGGAGTCGAAGGTGGGGAGCAGTTCTTC. Protein product: CAAGVEGGEQFF.

The rearrangement links TRBV15 to TRBJ2-7; possibly TRBD1 for D (6 bases). Germline-derived CDR1 and CDR2 are LNHNV and YYDKDF (reference sequence). Trimming left V 3 bases short and J 2 bases short, with 14 bases between. The CDR3 covers 15 residues. CDR3 protein: CATSSLQGIPYEQYF. DNA of the CDR3: TGTGCCACCAGCAGCCTACAGGGCATCCCCTACGAGCAGTACTTC.

This chain connects TRBV3-1 to TRBJ1-1, with D perhaps matching TRBD1 (6 bases). The germline V gene has CDR1 LGHDT and CDR2 YNNKEL (reference sequence). This CDR3 comprises 14 residues. With 1 base removed from V and 11 bases from J, the gap between germline ends came to 17 bases. Written as DNA, the CDR3 is TGTGCCAGCAGCCAAGGAAACAGGGAGCGAGGTGCTTTCTTT. This gives the protein CASSQGNRERGAFF.

The V gene is TRBV5-6, the J gene TRBJ2-1, with TRBD1 matching 8 bases. Per the germline V gene, CDR1 is SGHDT and CDR2 is YYEEEE. Trimming removed 1 base from V and 10 bases from J; junction bases left unmatched: 7. This CDR3 comprises 14 residues. Here the CDR3 reads CASSLPGQGIEQFF. CDR3 in DNA: TGTGCCAGCAGCTTGCCCGGACAGGGCATAGAGCAGTTCTTC.

The V and J genes are TRBV12-3 or TRBV12-4 and TRBJ2-3; D is uncertain. The ends were cut back, 1 base at V and 2 bases at J, with 13 bases in the middle. The CDR3 totals 16 residues. The CDR3: CASSLVGPSHTDTQYF. The CDR3 coding sequence is TGTGCCAGCAGTTTAGTGGGTCCCTCCCACACAGATACGCAGTATTTT.

This clonotype was observed a few times. The rearrangement joins TRBV18 to TRBJ2-7, with a weak D call TRBD1 (6 bases). Per germline, CDR1 KGHSH and CDR2 LQKENI. V was shortened by 2 bases and J by 3 bases, with 11 bases between the two germline ends. The CDR3 spans 14 residues. DNA of the CDR3: TGTGCCAGCTCACCAGGACAGCTCAACTACGAGCAGTACTTC. Protein product: CASSPGQLNYEQYF.

The chain carries TRBV3-1 and TRBJ2-7, with TRBD1 identical over 9 bases. Judging by the DNA end, TRBJ2-5 fits better; the J call may be wrong. The CDR3 has 15 residues. Germline V gene sequence: CDR1 LGHDT, CDR2 YNNKEL (reference sequence). The CDR3 DNA is TGTGCCAGCAGCCAAGGGTCGGACAGGGGACAGACCCAGTACTTC. This encodes CASSQGSDRGQTQYF.

The chain links TRBV9 to TRBJ2-5, with D perhaps matching TRBD1 (6 bases). CDR3 length: 14 amino acids. Per germline, CDR1 SGDLS and CDR2 YYNGEE. V lost 4 bases and J 3 bases, leaving 13 bases between the germline ends. The CDR3 region has the DNA TGTGCCAGCAGCCCAGGGAACAGGGAAGAGACCCAGTACTTC. Translated, it gives CASSPGNREETQYF.

This clonotype was recorded only once. The V and J genes are TRBV25-1 and TRBJ1-2; no clear D. Germline V CDR1 and CDR2: MGHDK, SYGVNS. V was shortened by 7 bases and J by 8 bases, with 17 bases between the two germline ends. The CDR3 consists of 13 residues. The CDR3 nucleotides are TGTGCCAGCAAGCAGTCAGTGGCGGAGGGCTACACCTTC. It specifies CASKQSVAEGYTF.

This clonotype has only a few counts. The chain couples TRBV28 to TRBJ2-5; a possible D gene is TRBD1 (7 bases). CDR3 length equals 14 residues. V was cut by 6 bases and J by 2 bases, with 13 bases left in between. CDR1 MDHEN and CDR2 SYDVKM come from the germline V gene. For the CDR3, the DNA is TGTGCCAGCAGGGGGGCGGGACAGCAAGAGACCCAGTACTTC. Amino acid sequence: CASRGAGQQETQYF.

The V call is TRBV27, the J call TRBJ2-5, with D hard to call. Germline values: CDR1 MNHEY, CDR2 SMNVEV (reference sequence). The germline V and J ends were trimmed by 2 bases and 0 bases, with 13 bases remaining between them. The CDR3 extends over 16 amino acids. The CDR3 DNA reads TGTGCCAGCAGTTTAAACGGCAGATCTCACCAAGAGACCCAGTACTTC. Its protein is CASSLNGRSHQETQYF.

This clonotype was counted many times. The CDR3 nucleotides read TGCAGTGCTAGAGATCCCCAGCGGGGGACCTACGAGCAGTACTTC. Translating gives CSARDPQRGTYEQYF. The chain couples TRBV20-1 to TRBJ2-7, with TRBD2 matching over 8 bases. CDR3 length: 15 amino acids. The J segment lost 2 bases and the V segment lost 0 bases, leaving 6 bases of the junction unmatched. Germline V gene sequence: CDR1 DFQATT, CDR2 SNEGSKA (reference sequence).

This clonotype was detected only once. The J gene is TRBJ2-3, the V gene TRBV4-3, with D maybe TRBD1 (5 bases). Germline V gene data show CDR1 as LGHNA and CDR2 as YSLEER. This CDR3 spans 14 amino acids. Trimming pared 1 base from V and 6 bases from J, leaving 11 bases between. CDR3 bases: TGCGCCAGCAGCCAAGGAAAGGGGCTCGATACGCAGTATTTT. Translation: CASSQGKGLDTQYF.

This clonotype was observed a few times. The rearrangement uses TRBV13 and TRBJ1-2, with D possibly TRBD1 on 5 matching bases. The germline CDR1 and CDR2 sequences are PRHDT and FYEKMQ (reference sequence). CDR3 length: 14 amino acids. V was shortened by 5 bases and J by 5 bases, with 15 bases between the two germline ends. The CDR3 DNA is TGTGCCAGCAGCACCCGGGGGGACTTGTATGGCTACACCTTC. Protein sequence: CASSTRGDLYGYTF.

This chain joins TRBV7-2 and TRBJ1-4; D unresolved. Germline V lookup: CDR1 SGHTA, CDR2 FQGNSA. V lost 1 base to trimming and J lost 1 base, with 10 bases between them. The CDR3 is made up of 16 amino acids. The CDR3 sequence is CASSLVGIGTNEKLFF. CDR3 sequence (DNA): TGTGCCAGCAGCTTAGTGGGTATAGGAACTAATGAAAAACTGTTTTTT.

V gene TRBV12-3 or TRBV12-4 combines with J gene TRBJ2-3, with 7 positions matching TRBD1. This CDR3 contains 14 residues. V dropped 6 bases and J dropped 3; count of bases not matched to a gene: 6. The CDR3 coding sequence is TGTGCCAGCAGAAAAACAGGGGAAACAGATACGCAGTATTTT. Its protein is CASRKTGETDTQYF.